This passage covers 28 T cell receptor beta chains from one sample sequenced in a study of blood T cell repertoires in COVID-19. Profiled with immunoSEQ multiplex PCR; TCRdb holds only in-frame clones, not every one. The data contain under 70,000 clones, around 90% of them singletons. Specimen: peripheral blood. These receptors originate from a man at least 80 years old with acute or convalescent COVID-19.

The chain carries TRBV21-1 and TRBJ2-6; the tabulated D call, TRBD2, remains unverified against the DNA. TRBV21-1 is a known pseudogene. The CDR3 is 17 residues long. The CDR3 protein is CASSKGDGCSGANVLTF. CDR3 in DNA: TGTGCCAGCAGCAAGGGAGATGGCTGCTCTGGGGCCAACGTCCTGACTTTC.

This sequence joins TRBV30 and TRBJ1-2; D gene unclear. There are 15 residues in the CDR3. Germline CDR1 and CDR2: GTSNPN and SVGIG (reference sequence). The V end was cut by 3 bases, the J end by 2 bases, with 16 bases between. CDR3 DNA sequence: TGTGCCTGGAGCCATCCGGGTCTGGAGAACTATGGCTACACCTTC. Residues: CAWSHPGLENYGYTF.

The CDR3 nucleotides are TGTGCCAGCAGTGCAGGAGGAACTAATGAAAAACTGTTTTTT. Its translation is CASSAGGTNEKLFF. The V gene is TRBV2, the J gene TRBJ1-4; D ambiguous. V was pared by 4 bases and J by 1 base, with 7 bases between. CDR3 length equals 14 residues. The germline V gene encodes CDR1 SNHLY and CDR2 FYNNEI.

The rearrangement joins TRBV6-5 to TRBJ2-6; the match to TRBD1 covers 8 bases. CDR3 length equals 15 residues. Germline assignment: CDR1 MNHEY and CDR2 SVGAGI. V trimming: 5 bases; J trimming: 2 bases; junction bases outside the gene matches: 2. The CDR3 spells CASSRGQAGANVLTF. The CDR3 DNA sequence: TGTGCCAGCAGTAGGGGACAGGCTGGGGCCAACGTCCTGACTTTC.

The chain joins TRBV5-4 to TRBJ1-1; maybe TRBD1 (5 bases). CDR1 and CDR2 (germline): SGHNT, YYREEE (reference sequence). The CDR3 runs to 15 residues. The V and J ends lost 0 bases and 1 base respectively, with 10 bases between them. Written as DNA, the CDR3 is TGTGCCAGCAGCTTGGGACAGAGAACGAACACTGAAGCTTTCTTT. Amino acids: CASSLGQRTNTEAFF. The full variable domain, its missing parts supplied by reference TRBV5-4 and TRBJ1-1, is ETGVTQSPTHLIKTRGQQVTLRCSSQSGHNTVSWYQQALGQGPQFIFQYYREEENGRGNFPPRFSGLQFPNYSSELNVNALELDDSALYLCASSLGQRTNTEAFFGQGTRLTVV.

The chain joins TRBV18 to TRBJ1-1; D uncertain. This CDR3 contains 15 residues. From germline, CDR1 is KGHSH and CDR2 LQKENI. The germline V and J ends were trimmed by 2 bases and 4 bases, with 14 bases remaining between them. The CDR3 coding sequence is TGTGCCAGCTCACCAACGTCGGGTTCGGGCACTGAAGCTTTCTTT. This translates into CASSPTSGSGTEAFF.

The chain couples TRBV5-1 to TRBJ2-2, with 9 bases identical to TRBD2. The CDR3 has 20 amino acids. Germline V gives CDR1 SGHRS, CDR2 YFSETQ. The J segment lost 4 bases and the V segment lost 1 base, leaving 17 bases of the junction unmatched. The CDR3 spells CASSLSPSESSGTITGELFF. Written as DNA, the CDR3 is TGCGCCAGCAGCTTGAGTCCCTCGGAATCTAGCGGGACTATCACCGGGGAGCTGTTTTTT.

The gene calls are TRBV6-2 or TRBV6-3 and TRBJ2-2, with TRBD2 as a possible D gene (7 bases). Trimming left V 6 bases short and J 6 bases short, with 20 bases between. The CDR3 is 16 residues long. The germline V gene has CDR1 MNHEY and CDR2 SVGEGT. CDR3 region: CASSLLSPGGAGELFF. The CDR3 bases are TGTGCCAGCAGCCTGCTGAGCCCGGGGGGCGCCGGGGAGCTGTTTTTT.

The chain carries TRBV2 and TRBJ1-5, with unresolved D. Germline assignment: CDR1 SNHLY and CDR2 FYNNEI. The V end was cut by 7 bases, the J end by 3 bases, with 13 bases between. The CDR3 totals 14 residues. CDR3 region: CASMPDGDNQPQHF. The CDR3 bases are TGTGCCAGCATGCCGGACGGGGACAATCAGCCCCAGCATTTT.

CDR3 nucleotide sequence: TGTGCCAGCAACAAACCCCGACAGGGGGCAAACACTGAAGCTTTCTTT. This gives the protein CASNKPRQGANTEAFF. The rearrangement joins TRBV7-9 to TRBJ1-1, with TRBD1 matching over 10 bases. This CDR3 comprises 16 residues. From germline, CDR1 is SEHNR and CDR2 FQNEAQ (reference sequence). With V trimmed by 7 bases and J by 2 bases, 10 bases remained unmatched.

The V gene is TRBV7-2, the J gene TRBJ2-1; 7 bases align to TRBD2. The germline V gene encodes CDR1 SGHTA and CDR2 FQGNSA. V lost 9 bases and J lost 6; bases outside the gene matches: 8. This CDR3 is built from 13 residues. CDR3 DNA sequence: TGTGCCAGTCGGCTTGCGGGGGTCAATGAGCAGTTCTTC. Amino acid sequence: CASRLAGVNEQFF.

In its sample, this clone was seen once. V is TRBV6-5 and J is TRBJ1-6; 7 bases fit TRBD1. Germline trimming cut 5 bases from V and 7 bases from J; bases unmatched to any gene: 8. The CDR3 consists of 15 residues. In germline, CDR1 is MNHEY, CDR2 SVGAGI. CDR3 DNA sequence: TGTGCCAGCAGTCGGGAGGGGGCCACCAATTCACCCCTCCACTTT. Amino acids: CASSREGATNSPLHF.

J is TRBJ1-5 and V is TRBV19; D is uncertain. The CDR3 has 12 residues. V was shortened by 1 base and J by 5 bases, with 3 bases between the two germline ends. In germline, CDR1 is LNHDA, CDR2 SQIVND (reference sequence). The CDR3 is CASSIVDQPQHF. The CDR3 region has the DNA TGTGCCAGTAGTATAGTCGATCAGCCCCAGCATTTT.

The rearrangement uses TRBV5-5 and TRBJ1-3; D not certain. The germline gives CDR1 SGHKS, CDR2 YYEKEE (reference sequence). The CDR3 is 14 amino acids. V was clipped by 4 bases and J by 0 bases, with 8 bases between them. CDR3 amino acids: CASSPAGSGNTIYF. In DNA, the CDR3 is TGTGCCAGCAGCCCGGCGGGCTCTGGAAACACCATATATTTT. The whole variable domain, filled in from reference TRBV5-5 and TRBJ1-3, reads DAGVTQSPTHLIKTRGQQVTLRCSPISGHKSVSWYQQVLGQGPQFIFQYYEKEERGRGNFPDRFSARQFPNYSSELNVNALLLGDSALYLCASSPAGSGNTIYFGEGSWLTVV.

The chain couples TRBV21-1 to TRBJ2-2; TRBD2, the table's D call, was not compared with the DNA. TRBV21-1 is a pseudogene segment. This CDR3 contains 18 residues. CDR3 sequence: CASSKGQRGGASPGELFF. CDR3 coding DNA: TGTGCCAGCAGCAAAGGACAACGGGGGGGGGCGTCCCCCGGGGAGCTGTTTTTT.

The J gene is TRBJ1-6, the V gene TRBV6-1, with D unresolved. The CDR3 is made up of 13 amino acids. Germline V gene lookup returns CDR1 MNHNS and CDR2 SASEGT. The germline V and J ends were trimmed by 1 base and 11 bases, with 9 bases remaining between them. CDR3 sequence: CASSEEEGTPLHF. The CDR3 coding sequence is TGTGCCAGCAGTGAAGAGGAGGGCACACCCCTCCACTTT.

The chain couples TRBV19 to TRBJ1-1; 7 bases agree with TRBD1. With V trimmed by 9 bases and J by 1 base, 8 bases remained unmatched. Germline-derived CDR1 and CDR2 are LNHDA and SQIVND (reference sequence). This CDR3 spans 14 amino acids. CDR3 amino acids: CASSYRGRNTEAFF. DNA of the CDR3: TGTGCCAGCTCCTACAGGGGCCGGAACACTGAAGCTTTCTTT.

The chain joins TRBV3-1 (or the pseudogene TRBV3-2) to TRBJ1-5; the D gene is possibly TRBD1 (5 bases). The CDR3 runs to 15 residues. V was cut by 4 bases and J by 7 bases, with 17 bases left in between. Germline CDR1 reads LGHDT; CDR2 reads YNNKEL (reference sequence). The CDR3 loop reads CASSPSGGEGQPQHF. The CDR3 bases are TGTGCCAGCAGCCCCTCGGGGGGGGAAGGGCAGCCCCAGCATTTT.

This sequence joins TRBV30 and TRBJ2-7; possibly TRBD1 for D (5 bases). V lost 1 base, J lost 3 bases, and 10 bases lay in between. CDR1 and CDR2 from the germline V gene are GTSNPN and SVGIG (reference sequence). CDR3 length: 13 amino acids. The CDR3 protein is CAWSGGRGYEQYF. CDR3 nucleotides: TGTGCCTGGAGTGGGGGAAGGGGCTACGAGCAGTACTTC.

This clone was recorded only once. The chain is built from TRBV5-1 and TRBJ1-1; 7 positions agree with TRBD1. There are 15 residues in the CDR3. V lost 4 bases, J lost 0 bases, and 6 bases stayed unmatched. Germline V CDR1 and CDR2: SGHRS, YFSETQ. The CDR3 nucleotides are TGCGCCAGCAGCCGGGAGGGGGCGTTGAACACTGAAGCTTTCTTT. Translated, it gives CASSREGALNTEAFF.

The chain uses TRBV19 and TRBJ1-5; perhaps TRBD1 as D (6 bases). CDR1 is LNHDA, CDR2 SQIVND, per germline (reference sequence). V lost 8 bases to trimming and J lost 4 bases, with 18 bases between them. The CDR3 is made up of 15 amino acids. The CDR3 protein is CASRRGGALNQPQHF. The CDR3 DNA follows: TGTGCCAGTCGAAGGGGGGGTGCACTAAATCAGCCCCAGCATTTT.

This chain links TRBV6-5 with TRBJ2-7; 7 bases fit TRBD1. J was trimmed by 4 bases and V by 7 bases; bases with no gene match: 7. Germline V gene data show CDR1 as MNHEY and CDR2 as SVGAGI. The CDR3 has 13 amino acids. The CDR3 bases are TGTGCCAGCACTTCGGGACAGTCTTACGAGCAGTACTTC. Translation gives CASTSGQSYEQYF.

The chain is built from TRBV2 and TRBJ2-5, with a tentative D call TRBD2 (6 bases). The V end lost 4 bases, the J end lost 7 bases, and 25 bases lay between the germline ends. The CDR3 extends over 17 amino acids. Germline V gene sequence: CDR1 SNHLY, CDR2 FYNNEI. CDR3 loop: CASSVIALHPGTGTQYF. The CDR3 nucleotides read TGTGCCAGCAGTGTTATAGCCCTACACCCCGGGACTGGGACCCAGTACTTC.

This chain connects TRBV5-8 to TRBJ2-1; 8 nucleotides align to TRBD1. V shed 1 base and J 7 bases; nucleotides not matched to a gene: 4. CDR1 and CDR2 from the germline V gene are SGHTS and YDEGEE. The CDR3 has 14 residues. In nucleotides, the CDR3 is TGTGCCAGCAGCTTGCCGTACAGGGGGAATGAGCAGTTCTTC. Protein sequence: CASSLPYRGNEQFF. The full variable domain, in which reference TRBV5-8 and TRBJ2-1 provide the parts outside the CDR3, is EAGVTQSPTHLIKTRGQQATLRCSPISGHTSVYWYQQALGLGLQFLLWYDEGEERNRGNFPPRFSGRQFPNYSSELNVNALELEDSALYLCASSLPYRGNEQFFGPGTRLTVL.

The CDR3 protein is CASSQQPGVGEQFF. In nucleotides, the CDR3 is TGTGCCAGCAGCCAACAACCCGGGGTGGGCGAGCAGTTCTTC. The V call is TRBV3-1 (or the pseudogene TRBV3-2), the J call TRBJ2-1; possible D gene TRBD2, 5 bases. Germline assignment: CDR1 LGHDT and CDR2 YNNKEL (reference sequence). The CDR3 has 14 residues. V was cut by 2 bases and J by 10 bases, with 15 bases left in between.

The chain uses TRBV5-1 and TRBJ2-7; D is possibly TRBD2 (6 bases). Germline V gene data show CDR1 as SGHRS and CDR2 as YFSETQ. V lost 0 bases and J 7 bases, leaving 11 bases between the germline ends. The CDR3 has 13 amino acids. The CDR3 is CASSLGLAQEQYF. CDR3 DNA: TGCGCCAGCAGCTTGGGCCTAGCGCAGGAGCAGTACTTC.

This chain joins TRBV6-5 and TRBJ1-1, with D unresolved. CDR3 length: 16 amino acids. Germline CDR1 reads MNHEY; CDR2 reads SVGAGI. V was cut by 0 bases and J by 0 bases, with 11 bases left in between. The CDR3 DNA reads as TGTGCCAGCAGTTACTCGTCGGCAGGCTTGAACACTGAAGCTTTCTTT. Amino acids: CASSYSSAGLNTEAFF.

The chain joins TRBV10-3 to TRBJ2-2; perhaps TRBD2 as D (7 bases). CDR3 length: 16 amino acids. Germline V gene sequence: CDR1 ENHRY, CDR2 SYGVKD. V was pared by 8 bases and J by 0 bases, with 16 bases between. CDR3 region: CAIRGWGGTNTGELFF. CDR3 in DNA: TGTGCCATCCGTGGGTGGGGGGGCACGAACACCGGGGAGCTGTTTTTT.